This TCR beta chain was identified during a study of spatial heterogeneity in lung cancer. The V segment lost 2 bases and the J segment 0 bases; nucleotides outside the gene matches: 0. CDR1 is MGHDK, CDR2 SYGVNS, per germline. CDR3 size: 14 residues. TCRdb processed the 5' RACE reads anew with MiXCR; each CDR3 protein has one entry. The sample shows 17,000 or so distinct CDR3 sequences, roughly 23% of them seen only once. A few counts support this clonotype. The time point: sample taken at primary tumor resection. Unsorted tumor, nontumor lung tissue or cryopreserved PBMC supplied the whole RNA. The roughly 68 donors had untreated early-stage non-small cell lung cancer.

The sequenced sample was PBMCs, obtained at surgery. The gene calls are TRBV25-1 and TRBJ2-5, with 7 bases fitting TRBD1. The TCR comes from a female donor with early-stage non-small cell lung cancer. The CDR3 DNA follows: TGTGCCAGCAGTGAAAGGGGGCACCAAGAGACCCAGTACTTC. Its protein product is CASSERGHQETQYF.